The rows below give T cell receptor beta chains drawn from one sample of a study of cytomegalovirus exposure and HLA in healthy donors. Clones were sequenced by immunoSEQ multiplex PCR, and TCRdb holds only the in-frame ones, with some missing. This table holds some 120,000 clones, roughly 90% found once. The sequenced material came from PBMCs. These receptors came from a man aged 30 to 39 in good health and CMV-seronegative. The CDR3 runs from the conserved cysteine through the conserved F or W. The D gene is left open where the match is weak. Clone size is stated in some rows and not others, as once, few, many or a class when expanded.

size: .; J: TRBJ2-7; D: TRBD1; V: TRBV19; DNA: TGTGCCAGTAGTATAGTAGGACAGGGGGGCGGCGAGCAGTACTTC; CDR3: CASSIVGQGGGEQYF
size: .; J: TRBJ2-7; D: .; V: TRBV7-9; DNA: TGTGCCAGCAGCTTAGAGGGGGGGCTCAGCTCCTACGAGCAGTACTTC; CDR3: CASSLEGGLSSYEQYF
size: .; J: TRBJ2-7; D: .; V: TRBV28; DNA: TGTGCCAGCAGTACTCAGGGTAACGAGCAGTACTTC; CDR3: CASSTQGNEQYF
size: .; J: TRBJ1-2; D: TRBD1; V: TRBV6-1; DNA: TGTGCCAGCAGTCGACAGGGAGAGGATGGCTACACCTTC; CDR3: CASSRQGEDGYTF
size: .; J: TRBJ2-2; D: .; V: TRBV27; DNA: TGTGCCAGCAGTCGAATCGGACTGACGACCGCCGGGGAGCTGTTTTTT; CDR3: CASSRIGLTTAGELFF
size: .; J: TRBJ1-1; D: TRBD1; V: TRBV6-5; DNA: TGTGCCAGCAGTTACTCAAGTCGGGACAGTGAAGCTTTCTTT; CDR3: CASSYSSRDSEAFF
size: few; J: TRBJ2-3; D: TRBD1; V: TRBV7-9; DNA: TGTGCCAGCGACGACAGGGCTAGCACAGATACGCAGTATTTT; CDR3: CASDDRASTDTQYF
size: .; J: TRBJ1-1; D: .; V: TRBV11-2; DNA: TGTGCCAGCAGCTCCTTATCGAACAGGGTAGCAATGAACACTGAAGCTTTCTTT; CDR3: CASSSLSNRVAMNTEAFF
size: .; J: TRBJ1-2; D: .; V: TRBV7-8; DNA: TGTGCCAGCAGCCCCGAGAACGGCTATGGCTACACCTTC; CDR3: CASSPENGYGYTF
size: .; J: TRBJ1-3; D: .; V: TRBV4-1; DNA: TGCGCCAGCAGCCAAGTTCAGGCCTCTGGAAACACCATATATTTT; CDR3: CASSQVQASGNTIYF
size: .; J: TRBJ2-1; D: TRBD1; V: TRBV18; DNA: TGTGCCAGCTCACCGGGACAGGGGGAATACAATGAGCAGTTCTTC; CDR3: CASSPGQGEYNEQFF
size: .; J: TRBJ1-4; D: TRBD1; V: TRBV27; DNA: TGTGCCAGCAGTTTTGCAGGGGGAAAACCAAATGAAAAACTGTTTTTT; CDR3: CASSFAGGKPNEKLFF
size: .; J: TRBJ2-2; D: TRBD1; V: TRBV6-4; DNA: TGTGCCAGCAGCGGACAGGGGGCCGGGGAGCTGTTTTTT; CDR3: CASSGQGAGELFF
size: .; J: TRBJ2-5; D: TRBD1; V: TRBV5-6; DNA: TGTGCCAGCAGCTTGACAGGGGCGGGAGAGACCCAGTACTTC; CDR3: CASSLTGAGETQYF
size: few; J: TRBJ2-7; D: TRBD1; V: TRBV7-2; DNA: TGTGCCAGCAGCTTAGGACAGGGTATACAGTACTTC; CDR3: CASSLGQGIQYF
size: once; J: TRBJ2-7; D: .; V: TRBV6-6; DNA: TGTGCCAGCAGTTACTCGGACACAAAACGGGGGGAGCAGTACTTC; CDR3: CASSYSDTKRGEQYF
size: .; J: TRBJ2-1; D: .; V: TRBV29-1; DNA: TGCAGCGCCCTGACAGACTACAATGAGCAGTTCTTC; CDR3: CSALTDYNEQFF
size: .; J: TRBJ2-7; D: TRBD1; V: TRBV7-9; DNA: TGTGCCAGCAGCCCGCGACAGGGATCCTCCTACGAGCAGTACTTC; CDR3: CASSPRQGSSYEQYF
size: .; J: TRBJ1-5; D: TRBD1; V: TRBV27; DNA: TGTGCCAGCAGTTTAGACAGGGGGCGCAGGCAGCCCCAGCATTTT; CDR3: CASSLDRGRRQPQHF
size: .; J: TRBJ2-3; D: .; V: TRBV14; DNA: TGTGCCAGCAGCCCCGGGGTTTTCACAGATACGCAGTATTTT; CDR3: CASSPGVFTDTQYF
size: .; J: TRBJ1-1; D: .; V: TRBV28; DNA: TGTGCCAGTGGGAGGGTAGGGAACACTGAAGCTTTCTTT; CDR3: CASGRVGNTEAFF
size: .; J: TRBJ2-7; D: .; V: TRBV11-2; DNA: TGTGCCAGCAGCTTATCCCCCGGTCCCTACGAGCAGTACTTC; CDR3: CASSLSPGPYEQYF
size: .; J: TRBJ2-1; D: .; V: TRBV19; DNA: TGTGCCAGTAGTCCCCAGGGTATCGAGCAGTTCTTC; CDR3: CASSPQGIEQFF
size: once; J: TRBJ2-7; D: .; V: TRBV19; DNA: TGTGCCAGTAGTACCAGCAAAAGCGCGTACTCCTACGAGCAGTACTTC; CDR3: CASSTSKSAYSYEQYF
size: .; J: TRBJ1-6; D: TRBD1; V: TRBV7-6; DNA: TGTGCCAGCAGCTTAGGGCAGGGGGCGCGAAATTCACCCCTCCACTTT; CDR3: CASSLGQGARNSPLHF
size: .; J: TRBJ2-5; D: .; V: TRBV9; DNA: TGTGCCAGCAGCGTAGCTACGTGGGGGGGCCACCAAGAGACCCAGTACTTC; CDR3: CASSVATWGGHQETQYF
size: .; J: TRBJ1-6; D: .; V: TRBV6-5; DNA: TGTGCCAGCAGCTATTCGCCACGGGATAATTCACCCCTCCACTTT; CDR3: CASSYSPRDNSPLHF
size: .; J: TRBJ2-3; D: .; V: TRBV15; DNA: TGTGCCACCAGCAGAGATTATCAGGCAGATACGCAGTATTTT; CDR3: CATSRDYQADTQYF
size: .; J: TRBJ2-1; D: TRBD1; V: TRBV5-5; DNA: TGTGCCAGCAGCCCCGGGACAGGGGGCCAAGGGGCCCGTGAGCAGTTCTTC; CDR3: CASSPGTGGQGAREQFF
size: .; J: TRBJ2-7; D: TRBD1; V: TRBV7-9; DNA: TGTGCCAGCAGCTTGTATATACAGGGGATCCACGAGCAGTACTTC; CDR3: CASSLYIQGIHEQYF
size: .; J: TRBJ1-6; D: .; V: TRBV9; DNA: TGTGCCAGCAGCGTAGGTGGAGTTAATTCACCCCTCCACTTT; CDR3: CASSVGGVNSPLHF
size: .; J: TRBJ2-7; D: .; V: TRBV11-3; DNA: TGTGCCAGCAGCTTACAGGGCAACGAGCAGTACTTC; CDR3: CASSLQGNEQYF
size: .; J: TRBJ2-1; D: TRBD1; V: TRBV11-2; DNA: TGTGCCAGCAGCTACGGGCGGCAGGGGGCGAATGAGCAGTTCTTC; CDR3: CASSYGRQGANEQFF
size: .; J: TRBJ2-1; D: TRBD1; V: TRBV9; DNA: TGTGCCAGCAGCGTAGGAGGGGGCGTCTACAATGAGCAGTTCTTC; CDR3: CASSVGGGVYNEQFF
size: .; J: TRBJ1-4; D: .; V: TRBV6-1; DNA: TGTGCCAGCAGTGCCCCCTCTAGGGCCCCTAGGGGGGAAAAACTGTTTTTT; CDR3: CASSAPSRAPRGEKLFF
size: .; J: TRBJ2-1; D: TRBD2; V: TRBV10-3; DNA: TGTGCCGTAGGGAGCGGGGGATACAATGAGCAGTTCTTC; CDR3: CAVGSGGYNEQFF
size: .; J: TRBJ1-1; D: .; V: TRBV12-5; DNA: TGTGCTAGTGGGCCTGAGATGAACACTGAAGCTTTCTTT; CDR3: CASGPEMNTEAFF
size: few; J: TRBJ1-2; D: .; V: TRBV28; DNA: TGTGCCAGCACCCCCGTCGGACAGCGCTATGGCTACACCTTC; CDR3: CASTPVGQRYGYTF
size: .; J: TRBJ1-1; D: TRBD1; V: TRBV2; DNA: TGTGCCAGCCGGACAGGGGGCATGGGAGGCACTGAAGCTTTCTTT; CDR3: CASRTGGMGGTEAFF
size: .; J: TRBJ2-3; D: TRBD2; V: TRBV7-9; DNA: TGTGCCAGCAGCTCTAATAGGGGACTAGCGGGGATCACAGATACGCAGTATTTT; CDR3: CASSSNRGLAGITDTQYF
size: .; J: TRBJ2-7; D: TRBD1; V: TRBV5-6; DNA: TGTGCCAGCAGCTTGGGACAGGGGGTCCACGAGCAGTACTTC; CDR3: CASSLGQGVHEQYF
size: .; J: TRBJ1-1; D: .; V: TRBV4-2; DNA: TGTGCCAGCAGCCAAGAAAGAGGGTTTCCCGAAGCTTTCTTT; CDR3: CASSQERGFPEAFF
size: few; J: TRBJ1-6; D: .; V: TRBV2; DNA: TGTGCCAGTAGGACAGCTCTCGATTCACCCCTCCACTTT; CDR3: CASRTALDSPLHF
size: .; J: TRBJ1-1; D: TRBD1; V: TRBV11-2; DNA: TGTGCCAGCAGCCACAGGGGTCCGAACACTGAAGCTTTCTTT; CDR3: CASSHRGPNTEAFF